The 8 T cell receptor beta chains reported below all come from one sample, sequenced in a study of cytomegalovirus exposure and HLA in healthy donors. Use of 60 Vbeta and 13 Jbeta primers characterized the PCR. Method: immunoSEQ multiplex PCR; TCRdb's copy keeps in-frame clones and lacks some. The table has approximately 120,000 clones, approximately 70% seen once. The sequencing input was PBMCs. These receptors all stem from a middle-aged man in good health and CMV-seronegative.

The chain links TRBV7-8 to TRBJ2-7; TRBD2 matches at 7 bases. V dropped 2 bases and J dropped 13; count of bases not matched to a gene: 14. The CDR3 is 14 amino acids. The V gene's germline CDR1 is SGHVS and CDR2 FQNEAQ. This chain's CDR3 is CASSLIGEGYENYF. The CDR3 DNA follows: TGTGCCAGCAGCTTAATAGGGGAGGGTTACGAGAACTACTTC.

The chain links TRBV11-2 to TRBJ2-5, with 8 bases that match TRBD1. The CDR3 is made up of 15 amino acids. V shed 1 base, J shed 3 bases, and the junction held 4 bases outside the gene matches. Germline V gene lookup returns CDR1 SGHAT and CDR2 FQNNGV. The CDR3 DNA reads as TGTGCCAGCAGCTTAGTAAACAGGGGGAAAGAGACCCAGTACTTC. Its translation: CASSLVNRGKETQYF.

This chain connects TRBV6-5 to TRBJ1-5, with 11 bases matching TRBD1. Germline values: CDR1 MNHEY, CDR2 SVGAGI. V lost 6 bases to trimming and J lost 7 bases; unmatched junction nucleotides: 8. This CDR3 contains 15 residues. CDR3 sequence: CASSLGTGGGQPQHF. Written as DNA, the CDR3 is TGTGCCAGCAGCCTAGGGACAGGGGGAGGACAGCCCCAGCATTTT.

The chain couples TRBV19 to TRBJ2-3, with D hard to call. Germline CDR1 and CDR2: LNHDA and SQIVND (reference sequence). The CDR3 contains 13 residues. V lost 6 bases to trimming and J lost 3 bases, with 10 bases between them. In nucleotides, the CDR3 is TGTGCCAGTAGACCACGAGGAACAGATACGCAGTATTTT. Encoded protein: CASRPRGTDTQYF. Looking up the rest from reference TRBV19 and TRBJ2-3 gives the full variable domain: DGGITQSPKYLFRKEGQNVTLSCEQNLNHDAMYWYRQDPGQGLRLIYYSQIVNDFQKGDIAEGYSVSREKKESFPLTVTSAQKNPTAFYLCASRPRGTDTQYFGPGTRLTVL.

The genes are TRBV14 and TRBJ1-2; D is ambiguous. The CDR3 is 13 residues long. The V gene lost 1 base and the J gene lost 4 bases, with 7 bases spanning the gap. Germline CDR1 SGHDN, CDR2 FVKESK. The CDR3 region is CASSQARSYGYTF. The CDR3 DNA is TGTGCCAGCAGCCAAGCGCGAAGCTATGGCTACACCTTC.

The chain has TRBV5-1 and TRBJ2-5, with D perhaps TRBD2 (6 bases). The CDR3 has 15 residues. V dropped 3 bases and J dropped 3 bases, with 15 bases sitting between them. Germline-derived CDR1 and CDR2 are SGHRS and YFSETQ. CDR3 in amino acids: CASSSSGGNEETQYF. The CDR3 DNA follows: TGCGCCAGCAGCTCGTCTGGGGGGAATGAAGAGACCCAGTACTTC. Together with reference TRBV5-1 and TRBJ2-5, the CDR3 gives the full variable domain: KAGVTQTPRYLIKTRGQQVTLSCSPISGHRSVSWYQQTPGQGLQFLFEYFSETQRNKGNFPGRFSGRQFSNSRSEMNVSTLELGDSALYLCASSSSGGNEETQYFGPGTRLLVL.

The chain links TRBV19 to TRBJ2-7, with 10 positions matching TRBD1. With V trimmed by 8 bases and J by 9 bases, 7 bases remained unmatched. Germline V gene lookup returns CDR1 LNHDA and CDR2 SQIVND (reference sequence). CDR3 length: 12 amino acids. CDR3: CASGDRGTRQYF. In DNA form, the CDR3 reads TGTGCCAGTGGGGACAGGGGAACCAGGCAGTACTTC.

CDR3 in DNA: TGTGCCAGCAGCCCTGGACTCTATAGCAATCAGCCCCAGCATTTT. Translation gives CASSPGLYSNQPQHF. The J gene is TRBJ1-5, the V gene TRBV28; D is ambiguous. This CDR3 is 15 amino acids long. Between the trimmed V and J ends, which lost 6 bases and 0 bases, there was a span of 12 bases. Germline V gene sequence: CDR1 MDHEN, CDR2 SYDVKM.